The 6 T cell receptor beta chains below all came from one sample that was sequenced in a study of blood T cells in healthy people across ages. Sample-barcoded 5' priming and a J-beta primer mix drove a second PCR of 7 to 11 cycles. TCRdb re-derived calls from the 5' RACE reads in MiXCR, one entry per CDR3 protein. The sample holds 780,000 or so distinct CDR3 sequences; approximately 53% are singletons and the top ten take around 25%. The sample consisted of blood. Receptor source: a man in his forties in good health.

This chain links TRBV20-1 with TRBJ2-1, with D unresolved. The length of the CDR3 is 13 residues. From germline, CDR1 is DFQATT and CDR2 SNEGSKA (reference sequence). Trimming left V 3 bases short and J 5 bases short, with 11 bases between. This CDR3 reads CSASSGDNNEQFF. In nucleotides, the CDR3 is TGCAGTGCTAGCTCCGGAGACAACAATGAGCAGTTCTTC.

V usage is TRBV5-5 and J usage is TRBJ2-5, with 7 nucleotides matching TRBD2. Germline values: CDR1 SGHKS, CDR2 YYEKEE (reference sequence). The V segment lost 4 bases and the J segment 2 bases; nucleotides outside the gene matches: 8. The CDR3 is made up of 15 amino acids. The CDR3 loop is CASSRSWGGQETQYF. Written as DNA, the CDR3 is TGTGCCAGCAGCCGGTCGTGGGGGGGACAAGAGACCCAGTACTTC.

This chain joins TRBV28 and TRBJ1-2, with unresolved D. The CDR3 runs to 12 residues. Trimming left V 7 bases short and J 3 bases short, with 9 bases between. Germline CDR1 reads MDHEN; CDR2 reads SYDVKM. Written as DNA, the CDR3 is TGTGCCAGCATGCAACAGTACTATGGCTACACCTTC. Protein sequence: CASMQQYYGYTF.

The chain combines TRBV20-1 with TRBJ2-6; D gene ambiguous. With 2 bases removed from V and 2 bases from J, the gap between germline ends came to 16 bases. This CDR3 spans 17 amino acids. Germline values: CDR1 DFQATT, CDR2 SNEGSKA (reference sequence). Here the CDR3 reads CSARPRSNWAGANVLTF. The CDR3, as DNA: TGCAGTGCTAGACCCCGTTCTAACTGGGCTGGGGCCAACGTCCTGACTTTC.

This clonotype was observed a few times. The V and J genes are TRBV6-5 and TRBJ2-1; possibly TRBD2 for D (5 bases). This CDR3 has 13 amino acids. CDR1 and CDR2 (germline): MNHEY, SVGAGI. V was shortened by 6 bases and J by 8 bases, with 14 bases between the two germline ends. As DNA, the CDR3 is TGTGCCAGCAGCCTCCTATTGGAGGATGAGCAGTTCTTC. Translation gives CASSLLLEDEQFF.

V usage is TRBV28 and J usage is TRBJ1-2; D gene ambiguous. Germline assignment: CDR1 MDHEN and CDR2 SYDVKM. CDR3 length: 16 amino acids. Trimming removed 6 bases from V and 1 base from J, with 18 bases in between. CDR3: CASSSREGMGNYGYTF. CDR3 DNA sequence: TGTGCCAGCAGCTCCCGAGAGGGAATGGGTAACTATGGCTACACCTTC.